This is a list of T cell receptor beta chains from one sample in a study of human T cells and chemical hapten exposure. TCRdb re-called the RACE reads with MiXCR, one entry per CDR3 protein. The sample has approximately 85,000 distinct CDR3 sequences, about 9.4% seen once. Specimen: whole blood, collected in connection with sensitization to the hapten diphenylcyclopropenone (DPC). The receptors originated from a woman in her 30s with alopecia areata. Some clones in this sample may be carry-over from other donors' samples. The CDR3 runs from the conserved cysteine through the conserved F or W. A D gene is named only where the DNA matches it firmly. For some rows the clone size is stated as once, few or many, or as a class when expanded; others skip it.

clone_size: many
v_call: TRBV5-1
j_call: TRBJ2-1
d_call: -
cdr3_nt: TGCGCCAGCAGCTTGGCGGGGTTTTCCTACAATGAGCAGTTCTTC
cdr3_aa: CASSLAGFSYNEQFF

clone_size: -
v_call: TRBV5-5
j_call: TRBJ2-2
d_call: -
cdr3_nt: TGTGCCAGCAGCTTGGTATCGTTCACCGGGGAGCTGTTTTTT
cdr3_aa: CASSLVSFTGELFF

clone_size: many
v_call: TRBV6-2/TRBV6-3
j_call: TRBJ2-7
d_call: -
cdr3_nt: TGTGCCAGCAGCACAAGGGGTTGGGCCTACGAGCAGTACTTC
cdr3_aa: CASSTRGWAYEQYF

clone_size: -
v_call: TRBV7-9
j_call: TRBJ2-7
d_call: -
cdr3_nt: TGTGCCAGCAGCTCGCCTTTGGAGGAGGAGTACGAGCAGTACTTC
cdr3_aa: CASSSPLEEEYEQYF

clone_size: few
v_call: TRBV7-9
j_call: TRBJ1-2
d_call: -
cdr3_nt: TGTGCCAGCAGCTTAAAAGGGACGCCGGGCGACTATGGCTACACCTTC
cdr3_aa: CASSLKGTPGDYGYTF

clone_size: few
v_call: TRBV29-1
j_call: TRBJ2-2
d_call: -
cdr3_nt: TGCAGCGCCACCCTAGGGAAGATCGGGGAGCTGTTTTTT
cdr3_aa: CSATLGKIGELFF

clone_size: many
v_call: TRBV28
j_call: TRBJ1-6
d_call: -
cdr3_nt: TGTGCCACCAACCGGGGACACCTTAATTCACCCCTCCACTTT
cdr3_aa: CATNRGHLNSPLHF

clone_size: many
v_call: TRBV11-2
j_call: TRBJ2-2
d_call: -
cdr3_nt: TGTGCCAGCAGCTTTGCCAGGTCCGGGGAGCTGTTTTTT
cdr3_aa: CASSFARSGELFF

clone_size: -
v_call: TRBV5-6
j_call: TRBJ2-2
d_call: -
cdr3_nt: TGTGCCAGCAGCTTGGGTTGGCTAGATACGAACACCGGGGAGCTGTTTTTT
cdr3_aa: CASSLGWLDTNTGELFF

clone_size: many
v_call: TRBV7-2
j_call: TRBJ1-5
d_call: -
cdr3_nt: TGTGCCAGCAGCTTAGGAGACACTCGGGCCCAGCATTTT
cdr3_aa: CASSLGDTRAQHF

clone_size: many
v_call: TRBV7-9
j_call: TRBJ1-1
d_call: -
cdr3_nt: TGTGCCAGCAGCTTAGCTCAGAACACTGAAGCTTTCTTT
cdr3_aa: CASSLAQNTEAFF

clone_size: many
v_call: TRBV29-1
j_call: TRBJ2-5
d_call: TRBD1
cdr3_nt: TGCAGCGCCCAACAGGGGGCGGGGGAGACCCAGTACTTC
cdr3_aa: CSAQQGAGETQYF

clone_size: many
v_call: TRBV20-1
j_call: TRBJ2-1
d_call: -
cdr3_nt: TGCAGTGCTAATTCCCCTACTGGACGACACAATGAGCAGTTCTTC
cdr3_aa: CSANSPTGRHNEQFF

clone_size: many
v_call: TRBV5-6
j_call: TRBJ2-5
d_call: TRBD2
cdr3_nt: TGTGCCAGCAGCTTGGCGGGGGGGGCAGAGACCCAGTACTTC
cdr3_aa: CASSLAGGAETQYF

clone_size: many
v_call: TRBV5-1
j_call: TRBJ1-5
d_call: -
cdr3_nt: TGCGCCAGCAGCTTGTCAGGGGCTCTCCAACAGCCCCAGCATTTT
cdr3_aa: CASSLSGALQQPQHF

clone_size: few
v_call: TRBV28
j_call: TRBJ1-5
d_call: -
cdr3_nt: TGTGCCAGCCAAGCCAGCGAGGTTCAGCCCCAGCATTTT
cdr3_aa: CASQASEVQPQHF

clone_size: many
v_call: TRBV2
j_call: TRBJ2-7
d_call: TRBD1
cdr3_nt: TGTGCCAGCAGATGGACAGGGCCCTCCTACGAGCAGTACTTC
cdr3_aa: CASRWTGPSYEQYF

clone_size: many
v_call: TRBV5-1
j_call: TRBJ1-4
d_call: TRBD1
cdr3_nt: TGCGCCAGCAGCTTGGGGACAGGGCTTGAGGAAAAACTGTTTTTT
cdr3_aa: CASSLGTGLEEKLFF

clone_size: many
v_call: TRBV10-2
j_call: TRBJ2-5
d_call: TRBD2
cdr3_nt: TGCGCCACCCGGCAGCGGGATACGCTCAGGGCAGAGACCCAGTACTTC
cdr3_aa: CATRQRDTLRAETQYF

clone_size: many
v_call: TRBV6-5
j_call: TRBJ2-2
d_call: TRBD2
cdr3_nt: TGTGCCAGCAGTTACCCCTCTAGCGGGTCTATCACCGGGGAGCTGTTTTTT
cdr3_aa: CASSYPSSGSITGELFF

clone_size: many
v_call: TRBV6-2/TRBV6-3
j_call: TRBJ2-3
d_call: -
cdr3_nt: TGTGCCAGCAGTTATCAGGGCACAGATACGCAGTATTTT
cdr3_aa: CASSYQGTDTQYF

clone_size: many
v_call: TRBV6-6
j_call: TRBJ2-5
d_call: -
cdr3_nt: TGTGCCAGCAGTTATCTCTCGGGGGCGCAGGAGACCCAGTACTTC
cdr3_aa: CASSYLSGAQETQYF

clone_size: few
v_call: TRBV3-1
j_call: TRBJ1-6
d_call: -
cdr3_nt: TGTGCCAGCAGCTTATTCCCCCGGGAGCCGAATAATTCACCCCTCCACTTT
cdr3_aa: CASSLFPREPNNSPLHF